This TCR beta chain was sequenced in a study of CD8 T cells in ankylosing spondylitis (dated by TCRdb to about 2017). Regarding the study in general: The study set out to find disease-linked TCR variants by profiling T cell receptor beta repertoires in ankylosing spondylitis patients and healthy donors. The full study cohort was made up of 25 ankylosing spondylitis patients and more than 90 healthy donors. Peripheral blood was sampled, and synovial fluid was also collected from ankylosing spondylitis patients. The paper's findings and limits, for the study overall: According to the report, matched synovial fluid samples from ankylosing spondylitis patients were significantly enriched for the disease-linked clones. The disease-linked clones had a CD8+ phenotype and were found at relatively low frequencies in peripheral blood. Blood from ankylosing spondylitis patients appeared to be characterized by a TCR beta motif made up of several highly homologous amino acid variants. Some of the motif variants had been reported before in the synovial fluid and blood of reactive arthritis patients, a finding that suggests common disease-initiation mechanisms.

The CDR3 spans 14 residues, from the cysteine through the phenylalanine. The retained sequence is limited to the CDR3, 42 bases, with the frame set at the first base. The germline V gene (reference sequence) specifies MNHEY as CDR1 and SMNVEV as CDR2. At the junction V is shortened by 6 bases and J by 7 bases, with 13 bases in between. In the case of this clonotype: It lacks a known antigen. No qualities accompany the bases; no much larger clone lies one base away.

The reads were generated on an Illumina HiSeq 2500. Quantitative 5'-RACE with molecular barcodes was used to prepare TCR beta libraries. As for the authors' bioinformatics: To identify disease-linked TCR variants, a new computational method was used, one built on a probabilistic model of VDJ rearrangement. Through fastp at Q25 and MiXCR, TCRdb rebuilt clones from the public reads, retaining in-frame beta chains. Under each unique CDR3 protein, matching rows form one entry showing the most common genes and DNA. TCRdb's processing, not the study's, gives the V and J calls here. This sample has approximately 260,000 distinct CDR3 sequences in its table, and 18% of those were observed once. Roughly a third of the sample is held by the ten biggest clonotypes.

This receptor chain uses TRBV27 and TRBJ1-6; TRBD1 is perhaps the D gene, given 5 matching bases. Sequencing was done on a sample of blood, either unsorted or a sorted T cell fraction (not recorded which). The TCR comes from a male donor with ankylosing spondylitis or in good health (not recorded which). The DNA sequence is TGTGCCAGCAGATCCGGGACGGAAAATTCACCCCTCCACTTT. The encoded protein is CASRSGTENSPLHF.